This TCR beta chain was retrieved from a study of CD8 T cells in ankylosing spondylitis (dated by TCRdb to about 2017). About the study as a whole: The study profiled T cell receptor beta repertoires in healthy donors and ankylosing spondylitis patients to find disease-linked TCR variants. The full study cohort comprised about 25 ankylosing spondylitis patients and 110 or so healthy donors. Peripheral blood was sampled, and synovial fluid was additionally collected from ankylosing spondylitis patients.

Summary of the overall study and its limitations: A TCR beta motif of several highly homologous amino acid variants appeared characteristic of blood from ankylosing spondylitis patients. The disease-linked clones were reported to be significantly enriched in matched synovial fluid samples from ankylosing spondylitis patients. Some motif variants were previously reported in synovial fluid and blood of reactive arthritis patients, suggesting common disease-initiation mechanisms. The disease-linked clones showed a CD8+ phenotype and occurred at relatively low frequencies in peripheral blood.

The instrument given in TCRdb is Illumina HiSeq 2500. Quantitative 5'-RACE with molecular barcodes was the method used to prepare the TCR beta libraries. In the original analysis: A new computational method based on a probabilistic model of VDJ rearrangement was used to identify disease-linked TCR variants. TCRdb reworked the public reads: Q25 trimming with fastp, MiXCR clone assembly, productive beta chains retained. Rows matching on CDR3 protein sequence are summarized as one entry with the most common DNA and genes. These V and J calls rely on TCRdb rather than the paper's analysis. The table for this sample lists 150,000 or so distinct CDR3 sequences; 8.5% to 10% of them were counted only once. Jointly, the top ten make up less than 15% of the sample. This clonotype was counted between two and nine times. What this receptor recognizes is not known. The record has no base qualities; no much larger clone is one base away.

V was cut back by 0 bases and J by 8 bases, leaving a gap of 9 bases between them. The germline V gene supplies CDR1 LGHNA and CDR2 YSLEER. Spanning cysteine to phenylalanine, the CDR3 consists of 13 amino acids. Just CDR3 DNA is preserved here, 39 bases in frame from base 1. The sequenced sample was blood, either unsorted or a sorted T cell fraction (not recorded which). The sequence came from a female donor with ankylosing spondylitis or in good health (not recorded which). This receptor chain uses TRBV4-3 and TRBJ2-3; no D gene call is confident. The sequenced DNA is TGCGCCAGCAGCCAAGAAATCGGAAGTACGCAGTATTTT. This yields the protein CASSQEIGSTQYF.